This T cell receptor beta chain was retrieved from a study of technical replicates of blood from a few donors (TCRdb year 2017). Libraries were made using the immunoSEQ multiplex PCR assay. The immuneACCESS repertoire file appears here via TCRdb, limited to in-frame rearrangements. These files lack a portion of the clones; in checked studies, under half of the deficit traces to unresolved V genes, and the cause of the others is not known. A total of over 60,000 clones appear in this sample, 93% of them only once. The ten top clones hold approximately 0.25% of the sample. V drops 8 bases and J drops 2 bases, leaving 15 bases in between. Including the terminal cysteine and phenylalanine, the CDR3 comprises 13 residues. Here the CDR3 DNA is all that survives: 39 bases in frame from base 1. Per the germline V gene, SQVTM is the CDR1 and ANQGSEA is the CDR2. Of note for this clone: Its cognate antigen has yet to be identified. Base-call qualities are not available, and no considerably larger clone is one nucleotide away.

This TCR derives from a human donor in good health. The specimen was T cells isolated from PBMCs. The rearrangement joined TRBV29-1 to TRBJ1-1; the D gene assignment is ambiguous. CDR3 reads: CSTRRGGNTEAFF. The DNA sequence is as follows: TGCAGCACCCGCCGAGGTGGAAACACTGAAGCTTTCTTT.